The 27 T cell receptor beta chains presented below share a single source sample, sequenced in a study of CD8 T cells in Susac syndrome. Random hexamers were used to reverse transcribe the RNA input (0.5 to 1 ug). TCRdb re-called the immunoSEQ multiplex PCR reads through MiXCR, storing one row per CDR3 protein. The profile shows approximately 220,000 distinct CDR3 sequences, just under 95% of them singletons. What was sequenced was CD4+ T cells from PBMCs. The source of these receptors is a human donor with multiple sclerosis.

The CDR3 DNA is TGTGCTAGTGGTTTGGGCGGCAATGAGCAGTTCTTC. Translated: CASGLGGNEQFF. The chain combines TRBV12-5 with TRBJ2-1; no definite D call. The CDR3 sequence is 12 residues long. V was clipped by 1 base and J by 6 bases, with 4 bases between them. The germline V gene encodes CDR1 LGHNT and CDR2 FRNRAP.

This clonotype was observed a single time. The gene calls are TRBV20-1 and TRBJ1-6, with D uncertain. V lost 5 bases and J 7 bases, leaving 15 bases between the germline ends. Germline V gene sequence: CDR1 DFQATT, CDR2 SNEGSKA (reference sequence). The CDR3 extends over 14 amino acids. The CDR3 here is CSASSTGVNSPLHF. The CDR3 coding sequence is TGCAGTGCTTCCTCCACCGGAGTCAATTCACCCCTCCACTTT.

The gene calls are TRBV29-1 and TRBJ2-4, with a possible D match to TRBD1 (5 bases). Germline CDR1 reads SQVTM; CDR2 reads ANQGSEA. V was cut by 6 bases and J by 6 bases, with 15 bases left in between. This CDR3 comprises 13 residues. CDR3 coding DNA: TGCAGCGTAGGGGCCCCCTCCCCAAACATTCAGTACTTC. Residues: CSVGAPSPNIQYF.

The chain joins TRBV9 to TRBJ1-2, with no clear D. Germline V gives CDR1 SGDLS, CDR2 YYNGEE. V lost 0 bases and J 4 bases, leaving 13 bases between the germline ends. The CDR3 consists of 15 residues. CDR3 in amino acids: CASSVAGSPSYGYTF. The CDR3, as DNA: TGTGCCAGCAGCGTAGCCGGGAGTCCGAGCTATGGCTACACCTTC.

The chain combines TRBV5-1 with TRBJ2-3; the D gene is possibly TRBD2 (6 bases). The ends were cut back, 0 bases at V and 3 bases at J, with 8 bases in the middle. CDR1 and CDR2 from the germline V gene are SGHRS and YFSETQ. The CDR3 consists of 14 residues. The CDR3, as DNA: TGCGCCAGCAGCTTGGCACTAGCTACAGATACGCAGTATTTT. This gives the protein CASSLALATDTQYF.

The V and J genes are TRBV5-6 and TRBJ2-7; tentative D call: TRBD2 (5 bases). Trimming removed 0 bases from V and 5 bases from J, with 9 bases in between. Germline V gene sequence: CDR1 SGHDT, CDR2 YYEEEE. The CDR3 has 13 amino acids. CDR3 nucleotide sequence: TGTGCCAGCAGCTTGGGGCCCGGGGACGAGCAGTACGTC. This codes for CASSLGPGDEQYV.

The CDR3, as DNA: TGTGCCTGGAGCGGGGGAAAGACCCAGTACTTC. Amino acids: CAWSGGKTQYF. V gene TRBV30 combines with J gene TRBJ2-5; D is perhaps TRBD2 (6 bases). Germline CDR1 reads GTSNPN; CDR2 reads SVGIG (reference sequence). The CDR3 is 11 residues long. V was pared by 3 bases and J by 6 bases, with 8 bases between.

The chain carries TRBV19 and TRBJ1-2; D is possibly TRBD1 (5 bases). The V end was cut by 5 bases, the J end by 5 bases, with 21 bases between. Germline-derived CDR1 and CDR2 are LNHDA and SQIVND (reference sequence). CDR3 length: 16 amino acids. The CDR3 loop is CASSHPLGDAIYGYTF. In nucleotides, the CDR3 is TGTGCCAGTAGTCACCCCTTGGGGGACGCCATTTATGGCTACACCTTC.

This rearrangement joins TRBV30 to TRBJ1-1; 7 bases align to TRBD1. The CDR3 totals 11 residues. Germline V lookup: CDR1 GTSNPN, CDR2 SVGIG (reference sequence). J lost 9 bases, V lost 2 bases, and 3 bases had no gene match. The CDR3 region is CAWSRDSQAFF. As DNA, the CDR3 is TGTGCCTGGAGTCGGGACAGTCAAGCTTTCTTT. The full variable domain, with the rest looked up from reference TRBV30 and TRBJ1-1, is SQTIHQWPATLVQPVGSPLSLECTVEGTSNPNLYWYRQAAGRGLQLLFYSVGIGQISSEVPQNLSASRPQDRQFILSSKKLLLSDSGFYLCAWSRDSQAFFGQGTRLTVV.

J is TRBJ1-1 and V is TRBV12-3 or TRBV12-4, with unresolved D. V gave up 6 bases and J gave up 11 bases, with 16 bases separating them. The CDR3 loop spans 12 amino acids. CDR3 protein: CASSQTGRKAFF. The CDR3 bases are TGTGCCAGCAGCCAAACCGGACGGAAGGCTTTCTTT.

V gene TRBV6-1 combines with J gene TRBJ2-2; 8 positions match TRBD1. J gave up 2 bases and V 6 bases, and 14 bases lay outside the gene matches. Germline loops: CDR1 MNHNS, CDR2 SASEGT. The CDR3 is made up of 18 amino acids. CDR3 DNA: TGTGCCAGCAGCTCCCGCCGAGAGGACAGGGAAAACACCGGGGAGCTGTTTTTT. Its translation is CASSSRREDRENTGELFF.

The CDR3 DNA reads as TGCAGCGCTGGGGGATATCGGGAGACCCAGTACTTC. Translating gives CSAGGYRETQYF. V and J are TRBV29-1 and TRBJ2-5, with D perhaps assigned TRBD1 or TRBD2 (5 bases each). Germline assignment: CDR1 SQVTM and CDR2 ANQGSEA. Trimming removed 7 bases from V and 5 bases from J, with 14 bases in between. The CDR3 has 12 amino acids.

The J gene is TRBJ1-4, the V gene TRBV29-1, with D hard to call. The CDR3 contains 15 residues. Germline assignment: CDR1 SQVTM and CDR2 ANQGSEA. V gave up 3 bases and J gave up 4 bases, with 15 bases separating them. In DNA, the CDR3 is TGCAGCGTTGACCTCAGGACCGCTCATAATGAAAAACTGTTTTTT. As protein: CSVDLRTAHNEKLFF. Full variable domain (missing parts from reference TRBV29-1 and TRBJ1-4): SAVISQKPSRDICQRGTSLTIQCQVDSQVTMMFWYRQQPGQSLTLIATANQGSEATYESGFVIDKFPISRPNLTFSTLTVSNMSPEDSSIYLCSVDLRTAHNEKLFFGSGTQLSVL.

The CDR3 DNA reads TGTGCCAGTAGTAGGGGGAATTGGGGTATCGCTGAAGCTTTCTTT. Translation: CASSRGNWGIAEAFF. The chain combines TRBV19 with TRBJ1-1; TRBD1 is a possible D gene (5 bases). Germline-derived CDR1 and CDR2 are LNHDA and SQIVND (reference sequence). The CDR3 has 15 residues. Deletions cut 4 bases from V and 6 bases from J, with 18 bases between.

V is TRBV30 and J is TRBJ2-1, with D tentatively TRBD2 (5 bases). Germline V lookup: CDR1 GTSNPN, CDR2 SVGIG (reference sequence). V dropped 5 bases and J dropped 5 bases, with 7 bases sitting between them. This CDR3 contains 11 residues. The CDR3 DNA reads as TGTGCCTGGGGACTCCACAATGAGCAGTTCTTC. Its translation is CAWGLHNEQFF.

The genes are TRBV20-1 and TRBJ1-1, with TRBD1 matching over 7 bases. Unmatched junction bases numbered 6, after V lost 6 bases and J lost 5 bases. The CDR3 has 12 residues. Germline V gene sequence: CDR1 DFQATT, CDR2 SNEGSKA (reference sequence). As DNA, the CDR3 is TGCAGTGCCACTAACAGGGGTACTGAAGCTTTCTTT. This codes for CSATNRGTEAFF.

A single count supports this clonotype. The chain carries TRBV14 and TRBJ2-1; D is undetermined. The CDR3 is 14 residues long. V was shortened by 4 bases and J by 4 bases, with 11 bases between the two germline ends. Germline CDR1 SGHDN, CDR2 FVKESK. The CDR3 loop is CASSRVSLYNEQFF. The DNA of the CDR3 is TGTGCCAGCAGCCGGGTCAGCTTATACAATGAGCAGTTCTTC.

This CDR3 reads CASTQGATQYF. DNA of the CDR3: TGTGCCAGCACCCAGGGGGCCACGCAGTATTTT. This chain connects TRBV6-5 to TRBJ2-3, with 8 bases matching TRBD1. Looked up from germline, CDR1 is MNHEY and CDR2 is SVGAGI. The CDR3 runs 11 residues. J gave up 9 bases and V 7 bases, and 3 bases lay outside the gene matches.

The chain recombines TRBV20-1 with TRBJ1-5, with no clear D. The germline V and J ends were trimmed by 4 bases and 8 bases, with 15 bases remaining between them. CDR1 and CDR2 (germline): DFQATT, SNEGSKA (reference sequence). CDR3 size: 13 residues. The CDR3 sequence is CSAIPRWEKPQHF. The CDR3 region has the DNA TGCAGTGCTATCCCTCGTTGGGAGAAGCCCCAGCATTTT.

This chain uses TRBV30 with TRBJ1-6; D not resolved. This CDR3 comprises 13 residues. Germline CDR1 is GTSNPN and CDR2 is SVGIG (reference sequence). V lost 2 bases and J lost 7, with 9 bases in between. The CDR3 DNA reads TGTGCCTGGAGTCGGACGGTCAATTCACCCCTCCACTTT. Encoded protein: CAWSRTVNSPLHF.

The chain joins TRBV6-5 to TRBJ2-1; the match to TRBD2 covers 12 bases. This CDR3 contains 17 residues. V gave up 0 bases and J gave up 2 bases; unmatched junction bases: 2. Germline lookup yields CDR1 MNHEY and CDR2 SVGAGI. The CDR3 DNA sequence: TGTGCCAGCAGTTACTCGGGACTAGCGGGTGCCTACAATGAGCAGTTCTTC. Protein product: CASSYSGLAGAYNEQFF.

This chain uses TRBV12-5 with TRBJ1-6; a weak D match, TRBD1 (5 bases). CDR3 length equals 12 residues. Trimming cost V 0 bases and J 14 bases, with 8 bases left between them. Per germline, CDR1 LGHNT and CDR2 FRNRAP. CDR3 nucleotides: TGTGCTAGTGGTTTGGTAAGGGGAACCCTCCACTTT. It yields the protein CASGLVRGTLHF. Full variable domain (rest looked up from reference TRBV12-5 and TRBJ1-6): DARVTQTPRHKVTEMGQEVTMRCQPILGHNTVFWYRQTMMQGLELLAYFRNRAPLDDSGMPKDRFSAEMPDATLATLKIQPSEPRDSAVYFCASGLVRGTLHFGNGTRLTVT.

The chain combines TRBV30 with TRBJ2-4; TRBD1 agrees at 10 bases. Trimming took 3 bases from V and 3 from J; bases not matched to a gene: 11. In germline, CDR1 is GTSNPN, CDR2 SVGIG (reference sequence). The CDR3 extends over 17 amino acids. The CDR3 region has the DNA TGTGCCTGGAGGACCAAGGGACAGGGGTTACTCAAAAACATTCAGTACTTC. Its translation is CAWRTKGQGLLKNIQYF.

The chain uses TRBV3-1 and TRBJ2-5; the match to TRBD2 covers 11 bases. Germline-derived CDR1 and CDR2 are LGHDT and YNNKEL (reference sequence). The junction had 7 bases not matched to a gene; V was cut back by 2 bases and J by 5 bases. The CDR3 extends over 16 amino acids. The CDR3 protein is CASSQLSPSGGETQYF. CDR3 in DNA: TGTGCCAGCAGCCAACTCTCCCCTAGCGGGGGGGAGACCCAGTACTTC.

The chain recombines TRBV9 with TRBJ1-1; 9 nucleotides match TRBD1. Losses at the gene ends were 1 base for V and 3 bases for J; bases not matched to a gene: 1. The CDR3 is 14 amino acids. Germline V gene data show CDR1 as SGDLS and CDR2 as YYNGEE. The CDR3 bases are TGTGCCAGCAGCGTAAGACAGGGGGACACTGAAGCTTTCTTT. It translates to CASSVRQGDTEAFF.

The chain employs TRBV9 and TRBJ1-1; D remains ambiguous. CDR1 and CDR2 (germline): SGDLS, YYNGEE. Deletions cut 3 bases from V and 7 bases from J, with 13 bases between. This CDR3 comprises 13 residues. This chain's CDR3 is CASSAETGNEAFF. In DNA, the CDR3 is TGTGCCAGCAGCGCCGAGACGGGGAATGAAGCTTTCTTT.

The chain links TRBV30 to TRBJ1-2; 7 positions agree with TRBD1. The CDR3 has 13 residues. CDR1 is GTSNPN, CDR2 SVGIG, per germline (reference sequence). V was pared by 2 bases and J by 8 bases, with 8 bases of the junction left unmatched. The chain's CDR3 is CAWSPSTGLGYTF. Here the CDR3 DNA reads TGTGCCTGGAGTCCATCGACAGGGTTGGGCTACACCTTC.